This T cell receptor beta chain was recorded in a study of OX40 agonist ivuxolimab in advanced cancers. Study-level information: Dosing consisted of intravenous ivuxolimab at 0.01 to 10 mg/kg every 2 weeks. Three patients showed partial responses: one hepatocellular carcinoma and two cutaneous melanoma cases.

The V gene's germline CDR1 is SNHLY and CDR2 FYNNEI. CDR3 length: 15 amino acids. With 4 bases clipped from V and 2 bases from J, the junction kept 6 bases outside the gene matches. If patients had autoimmune disease history or systemic immunosuppression, they were excluded. Measured with immunoSEQ multiplex PCR; TCRdb has only the in-frame clones, and not every one. The table records tens of thousands of clones, around nine tenths of them present only once. The specimen comprised CD4+ or CD8+ T cells sorted from blood, sampled in a trial of the OX40 agonist ivuxolimab. J is TRBJ2-7 and V is TRBV2; TRBD1 matches 9 bases. The source is an adult with an advanced solid tumor such as melanoma, head and neck, liver or kidney cancer. The CDR3: CASSVTGGGPYEQYF. CDR3 in DNA: TGTGCCAGCAGTGTCACAGGGGGCGGCCCCTACGAGCAGTACTTC.